This T cell receptor (beta chain) was obtained from a study of T cell changes during pregnancy in multiple sclerosis. The CDR3 contains 15 residues. The germline V gene encodes CDR1 SGHRS and CDR2 YFSETQ. Trimming removed 5 bases from V and 0 bases from J; junction bases left unmatched: 3. On this clone: The same CDR3 is also encoded by other DNA sequences in this sample.

Clones were sequenced by immunoSEQ multiplex PCR, and TCRdb holds only the in-frame ones, with some missing. This sample has tens of thousands of clones; 85% to 95% occur once, and the top ten carry 0.4% to 0.5%. This chain links TRBV5-1 with TRBJ2-1, with TRBD1 matching over 9 bases. This TCR derives from a female donor with multiple sclerosis, enrolled in a pregnancy study. This material consisted of CD4+ T cells from peripheral blood mononuclear cells, taken in the second trimester of pregnancy. CDR3 coding DNA: TGCGCCAGCAGACTGGGACAGGGCTCCTACAATGAGCAGTTCTTC. Its translation: CASRLGQGSYNEQFF.